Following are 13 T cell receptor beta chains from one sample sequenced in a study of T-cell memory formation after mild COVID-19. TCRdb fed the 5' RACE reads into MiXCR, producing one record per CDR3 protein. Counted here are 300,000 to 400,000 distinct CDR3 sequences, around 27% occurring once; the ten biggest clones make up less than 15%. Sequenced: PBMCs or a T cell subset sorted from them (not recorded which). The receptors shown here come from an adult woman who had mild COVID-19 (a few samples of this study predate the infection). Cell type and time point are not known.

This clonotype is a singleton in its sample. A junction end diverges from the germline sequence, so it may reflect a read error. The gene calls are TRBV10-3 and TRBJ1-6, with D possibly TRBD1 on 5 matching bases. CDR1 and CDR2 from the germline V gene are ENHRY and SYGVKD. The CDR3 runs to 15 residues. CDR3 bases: TGTGCCATCAGTGATCAGGCAGGGTCGCATTCACCCATCCACTTT. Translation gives CAISDQAGSHSPIHF.

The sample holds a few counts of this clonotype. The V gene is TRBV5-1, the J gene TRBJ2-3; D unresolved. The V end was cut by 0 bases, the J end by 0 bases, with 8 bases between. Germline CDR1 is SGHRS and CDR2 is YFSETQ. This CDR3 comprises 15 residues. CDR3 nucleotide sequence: TGCGCCAGCAGCTTGGTCTCATCTAGCACAGATACGCAGTATTTT. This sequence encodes CASSLVSSSTDTQYF.

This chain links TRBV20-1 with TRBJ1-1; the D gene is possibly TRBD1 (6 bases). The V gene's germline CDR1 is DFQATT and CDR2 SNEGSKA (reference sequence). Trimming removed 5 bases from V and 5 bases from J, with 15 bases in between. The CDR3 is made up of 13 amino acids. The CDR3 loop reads CSAPGTPWTEAFF. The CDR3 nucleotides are TGCAGTGCTCCCGGGACACCCTGGACTGAAGCTTTCTTT.

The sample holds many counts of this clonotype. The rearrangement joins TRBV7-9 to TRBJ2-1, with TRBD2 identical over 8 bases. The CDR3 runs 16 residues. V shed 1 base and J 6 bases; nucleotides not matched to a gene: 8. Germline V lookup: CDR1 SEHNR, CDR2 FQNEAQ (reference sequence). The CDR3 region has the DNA TGTGCCAGCAGCTTAGTGTCGGGAGGGCCCGTCAATGAGCAGTTCTTC. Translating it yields CASSLVSGGPVNEQFF.

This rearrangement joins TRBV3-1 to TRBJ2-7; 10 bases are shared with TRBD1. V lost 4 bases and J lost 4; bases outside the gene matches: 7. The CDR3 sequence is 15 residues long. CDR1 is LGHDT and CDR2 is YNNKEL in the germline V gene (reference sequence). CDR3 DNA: TGTGCCAGCAGCCCGAGGACAGGGGGAGTTTACGAGCAGTACTTC. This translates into CASSPRTGGVYEQYF.

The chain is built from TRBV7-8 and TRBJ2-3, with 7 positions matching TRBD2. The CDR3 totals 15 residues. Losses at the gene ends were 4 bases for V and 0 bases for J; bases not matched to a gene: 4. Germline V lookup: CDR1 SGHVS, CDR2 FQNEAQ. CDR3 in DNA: TGTGCCAGCAGCTCTGGGACTATAAGCACAGATACGCAGTATTTT. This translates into CASSSGTISTDTQYF.

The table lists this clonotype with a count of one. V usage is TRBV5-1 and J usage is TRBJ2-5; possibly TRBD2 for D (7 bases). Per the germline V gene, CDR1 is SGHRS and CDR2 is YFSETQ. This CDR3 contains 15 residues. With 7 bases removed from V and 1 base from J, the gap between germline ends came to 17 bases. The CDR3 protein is CASAARGGRQETQYF. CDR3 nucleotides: TGCGCCAGCGCGGCAAGGGGGGGCCGCCAAGAGACCCAGTACTTC.

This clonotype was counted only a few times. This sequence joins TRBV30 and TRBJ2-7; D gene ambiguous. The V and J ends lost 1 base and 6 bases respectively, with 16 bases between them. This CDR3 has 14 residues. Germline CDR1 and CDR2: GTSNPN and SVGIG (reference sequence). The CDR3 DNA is TGTGCCTGGAGTGCCTCCTCCCTTCGTCCCGAGCAGTACTTC. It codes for CAWSASSLRPEQYF.

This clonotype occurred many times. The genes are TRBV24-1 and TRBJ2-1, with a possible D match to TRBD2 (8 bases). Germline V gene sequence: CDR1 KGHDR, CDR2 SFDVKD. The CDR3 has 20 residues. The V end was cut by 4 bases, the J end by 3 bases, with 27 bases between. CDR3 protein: CATSETEGATSGRYYNEQFF. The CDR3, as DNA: TGTGCCACCAGTGAGACCGAGGGGGCAACAAGCGGGAGATACTACAATGAGCAGTTCTTC.

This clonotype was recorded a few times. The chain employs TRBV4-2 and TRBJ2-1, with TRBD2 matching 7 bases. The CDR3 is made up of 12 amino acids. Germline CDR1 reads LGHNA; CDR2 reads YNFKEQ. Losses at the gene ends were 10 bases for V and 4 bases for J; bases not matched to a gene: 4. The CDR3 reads CATWGGYNEQFF. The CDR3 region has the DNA TGTGCCACCTGGGGGGGGTACAATGAGCAGTTCTTC.

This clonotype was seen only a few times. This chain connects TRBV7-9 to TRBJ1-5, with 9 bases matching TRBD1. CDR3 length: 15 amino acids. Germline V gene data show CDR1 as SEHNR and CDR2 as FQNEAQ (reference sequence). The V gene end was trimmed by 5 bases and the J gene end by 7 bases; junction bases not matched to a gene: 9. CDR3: CASSTDTGGPQPQHF. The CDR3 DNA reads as TGTGCCAGCAGCACCGATACAGGGGGCCCCCAGCCCCAGCATTTT.

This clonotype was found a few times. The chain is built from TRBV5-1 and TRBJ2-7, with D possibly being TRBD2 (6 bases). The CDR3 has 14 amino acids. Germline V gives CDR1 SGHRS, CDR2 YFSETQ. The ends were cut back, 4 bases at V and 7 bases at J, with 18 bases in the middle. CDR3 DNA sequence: TGCGCCAGCAGCCTAGGGGACTCGTACTGGGAGCAGTACTTC. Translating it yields CASSLGDSYWEQYF.

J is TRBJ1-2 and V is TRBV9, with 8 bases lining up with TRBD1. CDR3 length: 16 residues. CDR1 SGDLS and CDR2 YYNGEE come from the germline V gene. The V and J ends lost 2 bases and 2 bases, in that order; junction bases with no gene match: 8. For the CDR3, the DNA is TGTGCCAGCAGCGTCTCGGACGGGACAGGAAACTATGGCTACACCTTC. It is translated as CASSVSDGTGNYGYTF.